The 22 T cell receptor beta chains below all came from one sample that was sequenced in a study of follicular helper T cells after annual influenza vaccination. Noted time point: 2014-2015 season, 7 days after vaccination. Profiled with immunoSEQ multiplex PCR; TCRdb holds only in-frame clones, not every one. The data hold fewer than 11,000 clones, with around four fifths observed a single time. This specimen was CXCR5- memory CD4+ T cells sorted from blood, taken 7 days after influenza vaccination. The source is an adult who received the influenza vaccine.

The chain links TRBV7-9 to TRBJ1-6; perhaps TRBD1 as D (6 bases). This CDR3 region has 14 residues. Germline V gene data show CDR1 as SEHNR and CDR2 as FQNEAQ (reference sequence). Trimming shortened V by 0 bases and J by 7 bases, and 7 bases separated the two germline ends. The CDR3 DNA is TGTGCCAGCAGCTTAGCCCAGGGGAATTCACCCCTCCACTTT. It translates to CASSLAQGNSPLHF.

The V and J genes are TRBV28 and TRBJ2-7; 14 bases line up with TRBD2. From germline, CDR1 is MDHEN and CDR2 SYDVKM. The CDR3 covers 16 residues. The ends lost 3 bases at V and 1 base at J; junction bases unmatched: 2. The CDR3 bases are TGTGCCAGCAGTTTGGGGACTAGCGGGAGTTCCTACGAGCAGTACTTC. Its translation: CASSLGTSGSSYEQYF.

This clone was counted between two and nine times. The chain recombines TRBV7-2 with TRBJ1-1, with D perhaps TRBD1 (6 bases). The germline V and J ends were trimmed by 5 bases and 8 bases, with 12 bases remaining between them. The CDR3 covers 12 residues. CDR1 is SGHTA, CDR2 FQGNSA, per germline. DNA of the CDR3: TGTGCCAGCAGCGGGGAAGGGGGAGAAGCTTTCTTT. This codes for CASSGEGGEAFF.

The CDR3 region has the DNA TGTGCCCTTTCTGGGGGGCTATTCTACGAGCAGTACTTC. Its translation is CALSGGLFYEQYF. The J gene is TRBJ2-7, the V gene TRBV30; D is possibly TRBD1 or TRBD2 (6 bases each). V gave up 8 bases and J gave up 3 bases, with 17 bases separating them. Per germline, CDR1 GTSNPN and CDR2 SVGIG (reference sequence). This CDR3 region has 13 residues.

The chain links TRBV28 to TRBJ2-4; TRBD1 aligns across 7 bases. The V gene end was trimmed by 6 bases and the J gene end by 7 bases; junction bases not matched to a gene: 6. In germline, CDR1 is MDHEN, CDR2 SYDVKM. The CDR3 totals 13 residues. Written as DNA, the CDR3 is TGTGCCAGCAGCACAATCAGGGGGAACATTCAGTACTTC. Encoded protein: CASSTIRGNIQYF.

This clone was detected a few times. The chain recombines TRBV4-1 with TRBJ2-5; no clear D gene. CDR1 and CDR2 (germline): MGHRA, YSYEKL. The CDR3 is made up of 14 amino acids. The germline V and J ends were trimmed by 1 base and 2 bases, with 8 bases remaining between them. CDR3 loop: CASSQVLRQETQYF. CDR3 sequence (DNA): TGCGCCAGCAGCCAAGTTCTACGGCAAGAGACCCAGTACTTC.

This clone appeared a few times. The chain joins TRBV27 to TRBJ1-2; TRBD1 matches at 10 bases. Germline CDR1 reads MNHEY; CDR2 reads SMNVEV (reference sequence). CDR3 length: 12 residues. The V segment lost 8 bases and the J segment 8 bases; nucleotides outside the gene matches: 5. The CDR3 is CASADRGRGYTF. CDR3 in DNA: TGTGCCAGCGCAGACAGGGGGCGCGGCTACACCTTC.

This clone was recorded once. The CDR3 loop is CASSFFADTDSGNTIYF. CDR3 in DNA: TGTGCCAGCAGCTTTTTCGCAGACACTGACTCTGGAAACACCATATATTTT. The J gene is TRBJ1-3, the V gene TRBV5-5, with no clear D. Germline assignment: CDR1 SGHKS and CDR2 YYEKEE (reference sequence). Trimming took off 2 bases at V and 0 bases at J, with 15 bases between the two ends. The CDR3 is 17 residues long.

The chain is built from TRBV28 and TRBJ2-2; 10 bases are a match to TRBD1. Unmatched junction bases numbered 4, after V lost 5 bases and J lost 1 base. CDR3 size: 16 residues. CDR1 is MDHEN, CDR2 SYDVKM, per germline. In nucleotides, the CDR3 is TGTGCCAGCAGTCGGACAGGGGGACTGAACACCGGGGAGCTGTTTTTT. Translating it yields CASSRTGGLNTGELFF.

The chain combines TRBV6-9 with TRBJ1-4; perhaps TRBD1 as D (5 bases). CDR3 length: 14 residues. Germline CDR1 reads MNHGY; CDR2 reads SVAAGI. Trimming stripped 7 bases from V and 7 bases from J, with 16 bases between. The chain's CDR3 is CASKVGGASEKLFF. The DNA for the CDR3 is TGTGCCAGCAAGGTCGGAGGGGCTTCTGAAAAACTGTTTTTT.

CDR3 nucleotides: TGTGCCACCAGCAGACTCATAGGGGACAGTGAAAAACTGTTTTTT. This gives the protein CATSRLIGDSEKLFF. The chain joins TRBV15 to TRBJ1-4; 7 bases match TRBD1. In germline, CDR1 is LNHNV, CDR2 YYDKDF (reference sequence). This CDR3 is built from 15 residues. Trimming removed 2 bases from V and 7 bases from J; junction bases left unmatched: 7. The entire variable domain, with the rest obtained from reference TRBV15 and TRBJ1-4, is as follows: DAMVIQNPRYQVTQFGKPVTLSCSQTLNHNVMYWYQQKSSQAPKLLFHYYDKDFNNEADTPDNFQSRRPNTSFCFLDIRSPGLGDTAMYLCATSRLIGDSEKLFFGSGTQLSVL.

This clone was counted once. The V and J genes are TRBV6-4 and TRBJ2-7, with 7 bases aligning to TRBD1. Germline values: CDR1 MRHNA, CDR2 SNTAGT. The junction had 8 bases not matched to a gene; V was cut back by 7 bases and J by 5 bases. The CDR3 is made up of 13 amino acids. The CDR3, as DNA: TGTGCCAGCACCCTCAGGGGGATCCACGAGCAGTACTTC. It translates to CASTLRGIHEQYF.

This CDR3 is CASSLALPGRASNQPQHF. The CDR3 DNA sequence: TGTGCCAGCAGCTTAGCCCTCCCGGGCAGGGCGAGCAATCAGCCCCAGCATTTT. The chain employs TRBV7-2 and TRBJ1-5; a possible D gene is TRBD1 (5 bases). The CDR3 has 18 residues. Germline V gene lookup returns CDR1 SGHTA and CDR2 FQGNSA. Deletions cut 0 bases from V and 1 base from J, with 16 bases between.

The CDR3 coding sequence is TGTGCCAGTAGTAGATCCGGGACAGGCCAAGAGACCCAGTACTTC. Residues: CASSRSGTGQETQYF. V usage is TRBV19 and J usage is TRBJ2-5, with TRBD1 matching 8 bases. CDR1 is LNHDA and CDR2 is SQIVND in the germline V gene (reference sequence). V was pared by 4 bases and J by 1 base, with 5 bases of the junction left unmatched. CDR3 length: 15 amino acids.

This clone showed up just a few times. This rearrangement joins TRBV28 to TRBJ1-2; no clear D. Trimming removed 8 bases from V and 2 bases from J, with 6 bases in between. This CDR3 comprises 11 residues. Germline loops: CDR1 MDHEN, CDR2 SYDVKM. CDR3 DNA sequence: TGTGCCAGCGGCTCCAACTATGGCTACACCTTC. Translation: CASGSNYGYTF.

This chain links TRBV6-5 with TRBJ2-2, with 10 bases lining up with TRBD1. This CDR3 contains 16 residues. The germline gives CDR1 MNHEY, CDR2 SVGAGI. The V and J ends lost 2 bases and 4 bases, in that order; junction bases with no gene match: 4. The CDR3 here is CASSYTDRGGTGELFF. The CDR3 DNA reads as TGTGCCAGCAGTTACACGGACAGGGGGGGCACCGGGGAGCTGTTTTTT.

The chain recombines TRBV19 with TRBJ2-1; the match to TRBD1 covers 9 bases. This CDR3 is built from 14 residues. With V trimmed by 7 bases and J by 8 bases, 9 bases remained unmatched. Germline CDR1 is LNHDA and CDR2 is SQIVND (reference sequence). The CDR3 sequence is CASNPGQGRYEQFF. For the CDR3, the DNA is TGTGCCAGTAACCCGGGACAGGGAAGGTATGAGCAGTTCTTC.

The gene calls are TRBV18 and TRBJ2-2; TRBD1 is a possible D gene (5 bases). The CDR3 runs to 16 residues. The germline V gene encodes CDR1 KGHSH and CDR2 LQKENI. Trimming took 3 bases from V and 4 from J, leaving 15 bases between them. The CDR3 bases are TGTGCCAGCTCACCCAGGGCCAGGGCACCCACCGGGGAGCTGTTTTTT. Translating it yields CASSPRARAPTGELFF.

The chain carries TRBV29-1 and TRBJ2-5; 10 nucleotides align to TRBD1. The CDR3 runs 12 residues. The V gene's germline CDR1 is SQVTM and CDR2 ANQGSEA. V shed 6 bases, J shed 7 bases, and the junction held 5 bases outside the gene matches. CDR3 nucleotides: TGCAGCGTCGGACAGGGGGATAGGACCCAGTACTTC. Amino acids: CSVGQGDRTQYF.

J is TRBJ2-2 and V is TRBV28; D tentatively fits TRBD1 or TRBD2 (5 bases each). The V and J ends lost 3 bases and 5 bases respectively, with 25 bases between them. Germline CDR1 reads MDHEN; CDR2 reads SYDVKM. The CDR3 contains 19 residues. Here the CDR3 reads CASSFLYETDTGGTGELFF. In DNA form, the CDR3 reads TGTGCCAGCAGTTTTTTATATGAGACAGACACTGGAGGTACCGGGGAGCTGTTTTTT.

The chain joins TRBV19 to TRBJ1-2, with 8 bases matching TRBD1. The trim removed 9 bases at V and 1 base at J, leaving 4 bases unmatched. The CDR3 is 13 residues long. In germline, CDR1 is LNHDA, CDR2 SQIVND (reference sequence). Here the CDR3 reads CASWDRLNYGYTF. The CDR3 DNA sequence: TGTGCCAGCTGGGACAGGCTTAACTATGGCTACACCTTC.

The CDR3 DNA follows: TGTGCCAGCTCACCGGGCGGGACAGGGGGGAATCAGCCCCAGCATTTT. Residues: CASSPGGTGGNQPQHF. The rearrangement joins TRBV18 to TRBJ1-5, with 11 bases that match TRBD1. V trimming: 3 bases; J trimming: 4 bases; junction bases outside the gene matches: 5. The length of the CDR3 is 16 residues. CDR1 KGHSH and CDR2 LQKENI come from the germline V gene.